One and the same sample provided the 17 T cell receptor beta chains below, sequenced in a study of post-analysis software for immune sequencing data. General observations from the study: The study found TRBV5-6, TRBV5-1 and TRBV20-1 among five TRBV segments more frequent in patients than controls.

These receptors have no known antigen. Included in the TCR beta cDNA libraries were unique molecular identifiers. MiXCR, run by TCRdb on the PCR reads, gives a single entry per CDR3 protein. Seen here are hundreds of thousands of distinct CDR3 sequences, approximately 59% observed once, and the top ten hold about 11%. The specimen was blood. The receptors derive from a girl aged 2 to 9 with multiple sclerosis.

This chain joins TRBV5-5 and TRBJ2-5; D might be TRBD1 (5 bases). Deletions cut 1 base from V and 5 bases from J, with 18 bases between. This CDR3 contains 16 residues. Germline V gene data show CDR1 as SGHKS and CDR2 as YYEKEE (reference sequence). The CDR3 loop is CASSLRYRQGGETQYF. The CDR3 bases are TGTGCCAGCAGCTTGAGGTACCGTCAGGGTGGCGAGACCCAGTACTTC.

V is TRBV5-1 and J is TRBJ2-3, with D unresolved. Trimming removed 4 bases from V and 0 bases from J, with 12 bases in between. Germline CDR1 is SGHRS and CDR2 is YFSETQ. CDR3 length: 15 residues. CDR3 coding DNA: TGCGCCAGCAGCGTTGGCACCTCTAGCACAGATACGCAGTATTTT. Its protein product is CASSVGTSSTDTQYF.

The J gene is TRBJ2-7, the V gene TRBV5-1, with a tentative D call TRBD2 (7 bases). V was clipped by 3 bases and J by 2 bases, with 15 bases between them. The V gene's germline CDR1 is SGHRS and CDR2 YFSETQ. This CDR3 spans 15 amino acids. The CDR3 bases are TGCGCCAGCAGCTACGGGACGGGGGGCCCCTACGAGCAGTACTTC. It codes for CASSYGTGGPYEQYF.

The chain links TRBV29-1 to TRBJ2-7; TRBD1 might be the D (5 bases). The CDR3 totals 13 residues. With 4 bases removed from V and 3 bases from J, the gap between germline ends came to 13 bases. Germline lookup yields CDR1 SQVTM and CDR2 ANQGSEA. Written as DNA, the CDR3 is TGCAGCGTTGCCCAGGGTTTCATCTACGAGCAGTACTTC. Translating gives CSVAQGFIYEQYF.

In nucleotides, the CDR3 is TGCAGCGTTGAGACAGGCCGGGCGGCGAACACTGAAGCTTTCTTT. Translation: CSVETGRAANTEAFF. The J gene is TRBJ1-1, the V gene TRBV29-1; D might be TRBD1 (6 bases). CDR3 length equals 15 residues. The V gene's germline CDR1 is SQVTM and CDR2 ANQGSEA. V lost 3 bases and J lost 1, with 15 bases in between.

The V gene is TRBV12-3 or TRBV12-4, the J gene TRBJ2-6, with D possibly TRBD1 on 6 matching bases. The CDR3 is made up of 16 amino acids. Trimming took 6 bases from V and 0 from J, leaving 12 bases between them. The chain's CDR3 is CASSNGQSSGANVLTF. The DNA of the CDR3 is TGTGCCAGCAGCAACGGACAGAGCTCTGGGGCCAACGTCCTGACTTTC.

This clonotype was seen a handful of times. The chain uses TRBV7-2 and TRBJ2-1; the D gene is possibly TRBD2 (6 bases). Germline V gene lookup returns CDR1 SGHTA and CDR2 FQGNSA. The CDR3 spans 17 residues. Trimming removed 5 bases at V and 0 bases at J, with 17 bases between. This chain's CDR3 is CASSPRLGSSSYNEQFF. DNA of the CDR3: TGTGCCAGCAGCCCTCGACTAGGCTCTAGCTCCTACAATGAGCAGTTCTTC.

The chain carries TRBV7-8 and TRBJ1-1; D unclear. The CDR3 runs 16 residues. The germline gives CDR1 SGHVS, CDR2 FQNEAQ. Between the trimmed V and J ends, which lost 3 bases and 0 bases, there was a span of 14 bases. The chain's CDR3 is CASSFRSNRLNTEAFF. CDR3 DNA sequence: TGTGCCAGCAGCTTTCGATCGAACAGACTGAACACTGAAGCTTTCTTT. Looking up the rest from reference TRBV7-8 and TRBJ1-1 gives the full variable domain: GAGVSQSPRYKVAKRGQDVALRCDPISGHVSLFWYQQALGQGPEFLTYFQNEAQLDKSGLPSDRFFAERPEGSVSTLKIQRTQQEDSAVYLCASSFRSNRLNTEAFFGQGTRLTVV.

This chain links TRBV5-4 with TRBJ2-5, with TRBD2 matching 9 bases. Germline trimming cut 3 bases from V and 5 bases from J; bases unmatched to any gene: 11. CDR3 size: 16 residues. CDR1 is SGHNT, CDR2 YYREEE, per germline (reference sequence). This CDR3 is CASSYLHRGRAETQYF. The CDR3 nucleotides read TGTGCCAGCAGCTATTTACATCGCGGGAGGGCGGAGACCCAGTACTTC.

The genes are TRBV7-2 and TRBJ2-3; D possibly uses TRBD1 or TRBD2 (5 bases each). The germline CDR1 and CDR2 sequences are SGHTA and FQGNSA. The CDR3 spans 15 residues. V lost 2 bases to trimming and J lost 3 bases, with 12 bases between them. DNA of the CDR3: TGTGCCAGCAGCTTATGGGACGGGCGGACAGATACGCAGTATTTT. Its translation is CASSLWDGRTDTQYF.

The chain combines TRBV5-1 with TRBJ2-3; D not certain. CDR3 length: 12 residues. Germline V CDR1 and CDR2: SGHRS, YFSETQ. The V gene lost 9 bases and the J gene lost 4 bases, with 12 bases spanning the gap. The CDR3 loop is CATRLGPDTQYF. CDR3 nucleotides: TGCGCCACCCGGCTAGGGCCAGATACGCAGTATTTT.

This clonotype was picked up a small number of times. V and J are TRBV10-3 and TRBJ2-3, with 8 bases aligning to TRBD2. This CDR3 has 14 amino acids. J gave up 1 base and V 6 bases, and 3 bases lay outside the gene matches. Germline V gene lookup returns CDR1 ENHRY and CDR2 SYGVKD. The CDR3 bases are TGTGCCATCAGAGCGACTAGCGGCACAGATACGCAGTATTTT. It translates to CAIRATSGTDTQYF.

Notes on this clonotype: A junction boundary mismatches the germline segment, possibly from a read error. The chain is built from TRBV5-5 and TRBJ2-3, with D possibly being TRBD1 (5 bases). This CDR3 region has 13 residues. Germline V gives CDR1 SGHKS, CDR2 YYEKEE (reference sequence). The CDR3 sequence: CASSRQSTDTRYF. The CDR3 bases are TGTGCCAGCAGCAGACAGTCCACAGATACGCGGTATTTT.

V and J are TRBV14 and TRBJ2-1; D unresolved. CDR3 length equals 14 residues. Trimming shortened V by 9 bases and J by 4 bases, and 16 bases separated the two germline ends. Germline-derived CDR1 and CDR2 are SGHDN and FVKESK. The CDR3 DNA reads TGTGCCAGGTATCCTGGCGGTTCATACAATGAGCAGTTCTTC. It codes for CARYPGGSYNEQFF.

This sequence joins TRBV29-1 and TRBJ2-1, with no clear D. Germline V gene lookup returns CDR1 SQVTM and CDR2 ANQGSEA. V dropped 7 bases and J dropped 11 bases, with 9 bases sitting between them. CDR3 length equals 9 residues. The CDR3 region has the DNA TGCAGCGCTGACCTTAAGCAGTTCTTC. Translating it yields CSADLKQFF.

J is TRBJ1-4 and V is TRBV5-1; TRBD1 agrees at 9 bases. J gave up 2 bases and V 0 bases, and 11 bases lay outside the gene matches. The CDR3 length is 19 residues. CDR1 SGHRS and CDR2 YFSETQ come from the germline V gene. CDR3 nucleotides: TGCGCCAGCAGCTTGGGTGGACAGGGGTCTCGGAGGACTAATGAAAAACTGTTTTTT. Protein product: CASSLGGQGSRRTNEKLFF.

The CDR3 is CASSTWGGNSSYNEQYF. Written as DNA, the CDR3 is TGTGCCAGCAGCACATGGGGGGGGAATAGCTCCTACAATGAGCAGTACTTC. The chain is built from TRBV28 and TRBJ2-1, with 7 bases fitting TRBD2. The J call may be incorrect, as the DNA end agrees better with TRBJ2-7. CDR1 and CDR2 (germline): MDHEN, SYDVKM. The CDR3 totals 17 residues.